A single TCR beta chain is shown here with its context. Its antigen is currently not known. No base quality values were provided; no much bigger clone lies one nucleotide off. The source of the sample is a study of control samples from healthy donors and cancer patients (dated by TCRdb to between 2020 and 2021). The library was obtained by the immunoSEQ multiplex PCR assay. TCRdb holds this immuneACCESS table with in-frame rearrangements only. Some clones are missing; in checked studies, unresolved V genes explain under half, and the rest has no known cause. For this sample the table gives about 34,000 clones, of which 86% were detected only once. The top ten clones comprise more than 1.5% of the sample. The CDR3, cysteine through phenylalanine, is 20 amino acids long. The entry retains the CDR3 DNA only, 60 bases that are in frame from base 1. CDR1 and CDR2, per the germline V gene, are MGHRA and YSYEKL. After removal of 2 bases from V and 6 bases from J, the junction retains 21 bases not matched to a gene.

The sequence is built from TRBV4-1 and TRBJ2-1; the central 8 bases match TRBD1. The TCR comes from a woman aged 40 to 50 with lung cancer. Material: PBMCs. The DNA reads as follows: TGCGCCAGCAGCCAAAGCCCACTAAATTCCCCAGGGGGCGTAGGCAATGAGCAGTTCTTC. It specifies CASSQSPLNSPGGVGNEQFF.